The 30 T cell receptor beta chains given below trace back to one sample, sequenced in a study of CD8 T cells in ankylosing spondylitis. MiXCR, applied by TCRdb to the 5' RACE reads, yields one record per CDR3 protein. This sample carries around 280,000 distinct CDR3 sequences, roughly 20% of them seen once, and the ten largest clones take 7.5% to 9.5%. The sequencing input was blood, either unsorted or a sorted T cell fraction (not recorded which). All receptors derive from a male donor with ankylosing spondylitis or in good health (not recorded which).

This clonotype occurred a few times. J is TRBJ2-2 and V is TRBV12-3 or TRBV12-4; TRBD1 matches 8 bases. V lost 7 bases to trimming and J lost 0 bases; unmatched junction nucleotides: 4. The CDR3 totals 15 residues. The CDR3 region has the DNA TGTGCCAGCACCAAGACAGGGGCGAACACCGGGGAGCTGTTTTTT. This codes for CASTKTGANTGELFF.

The V gene is TRBV2, the J gene TRBJ1-5; D might be TRBD1 (5 bases). CDR3 size: 13 residues. Germline loops: CDR1 SNHLY, CDR2 FYNNEI. Trimming shortened V by 11 bases and J by 7 bases, and 18 bases separated the two germline ends. The CDR3 spells CASRERGGQPQHF. The CDR3, as DNA: TGTGCCTCACGGGAGAGGGGCGGACAGCCCCAGCATTTT. The full variable domain, completed using reference TRBV2 and TRBJ1-5, is EPEVTQTPSHQVTQMGQEVILRCVPISNHLYFYWYRQILGQKVEFLVSFYNNEISEKSEIFDDQFSVERPDGSNFTLKIRSTKLEDSAMYFCASRERGGQPQHFGDGTRLSIL.

The chain has TRBV5-1 and TRBJ2-7, with TRBD2 matching 7 bases. Germline V lookup: CDR1 SGHRS, CDR2 YFSETQ. The CDR3 is 15 residues long. J gave up 2 bases and V 9 bases, and 14 bases lay outside the gene matches. The CDR3 reads CAIPGGIRSTYEQYV. In DNA, the CDR3 is TGCGCCATCCCGGGAGGAATTCGCTCGACCTACGAGCAGTACGTC.

This clonotype occurred many times. This chain links TRBV15 with TRBJ2-5; D not certain. Germline V lookup: CDR1 LNHNV, CDR2 YYDKDF (reference sequence). CDR3 length: 13 residues. With 0 bases removed from V and 4 bases from J, the gap between germline ends came to 6 bases. The CDR3 nucleotides are TGTGCCACCAGCAGAGATGTGTTAGAGACCCAGTACTTC. Translated: CATSRDVLETQYF.

This clonotype was counted ten times or more. The genes are TRBV5-6 and TRBJ2-3, with D unresolved. The length of the CDR3 is 11 residues. Trimming shortened V by 7 bases and J by 6 bases, and 9 bases separated the two germline ends. The germline gives CDR1 SGHDT, CDR2 YYEEEE. DNA for the CDR3: TGTGCCAGCGGTGAAATGGATACGCAGTATTTT. Translating it yields CASGEMDTQYF.

On this clonotype itself: This could be a read error, since a much larger clone is one nucleotide away. V usage is TRBV24-1 and J usage is TRBJ1-1; D call uncertain. The CDR3 is 12 amino acids. Germline V lookup: CDR1 KGHDR, CDR2 SFDVKD. Trimming removed 7 bases from V and 4 bases from J, with 9 bases in between. The CDR3 region has the DNA TGTGCCACCAGAGTGGGGAGCACTGAAGCTTTCTTT. This sequence encodes CATRVGSTEAFF.

The chain couples TRBV5-1 to TRBJ2-7; D remains unclear. V lost 4 bases, J lost 1 base, and 12 bases lay in between. The CDR3 sequence is 14 residues long. Germline V gives CDR1 SGHRS, CDR2 YFSETQ. The CDR3 nucleotides are TGCGCCAGCAGCATACCCAGGTTATCCTACGAGCAGTACGTC. Its translation is CASSIPRLSYEQYV.

This clonotype showed up just a few times. V is TRBV12-3 or TRBV12-4 and J is TRBJ1-1; unclear D gene. The CDR3 loop spans 11 amino acids. V dropped 6 bases and J dropped 7 bases, with 9 bases sitting between them. DNA for the CDR3: TGTGCCAGCAGCGGCGGGATTGAAGCTTTCTTT. Encoded protein: CASSGGIEAFF.

J is TRBJ2-5 and V is TRBV11-1; TRBD1 might be the D (7 bases). Germline values: CDR1 SGHAT, CDR2 FQDESV (reference sequence). The V end was cut by 2 bases, the J end by 2 bases, with 21 bases between. This CDR3 has 18 amino acids. CDR3: CASSLLWQGGPLQETQYF. For the CDR3, the DNA is TGTGCCAGCAGCTTATTGTGGCAGGGGGGACCCCTTCAAGAGACCCAGTACTTC.

This clonotype was detected a few times. The V gene is TRBV28, the J gene TRBJ2-2, with a weak D call TRBD2 (6 bases). Germline-derived CDR1 and CDR2 are MDHEN and SYDVKM. The CDR3 is made up of 16 amino acids. V was clipped by 7 bases and J by 6 bases, with 21 bases between them. CDR3 nucleotide sequence: TGTGCCAGCAACCCAGGCGGGGAGCGCCGCGCCGGGGAGCTGTTTTTT. It is translated as CASNPGGERRAGELFF.

This clonotype was observed at least ten times. The chain joins TRBV12-3 or TRBV12-4 to TRBJ1-3, with D perhaps matching TRBD1 (5 bases). Trimming stripped 7 bases from V and 0 bases from J, with 10 bases between. CDR3 length: 14 amino acids. The CDR3 nucleotides are TGTGCCAGCAATGGACACCGCTCTGGAAACACCATATATTTT. Translating gives CASNGHRSGNTIYF.

This clonotype has ten or more counts. The chain carries TRBV12-3 or TRBV12-4 and TRBJ1-5; weak D call: TRBD1 (5 bases). V was clipped by 6 bases and J by 6 bases, with 21 bases between them. The length of the CDR3 is 16 residues. CDR3 sequence (DNA): TGTGCCAGCAGCACCAGGGATCGTACGGGGTTTCAGCCCCAGCATTTT. Translated: CASSTRDRTGFQPQHF.

This clonotype showed up just a few times. V is TRBV2 and J is TRBJ2-3, with 7 bases identical to TRBD1. Germline V gene sequence: CDR1 SNHLY, CDR2 FYNNEI. The J segment lost 1 base and the V segment lost 1 base, leaving 2 bases of the junction unmatched. The CDR3 extends over 15 amino acids. The CDR3 DNA reads as TGTGCCAGCAGTGAAGGCGGACAGGGCACAGATACGCAGTATTTT. Encoded protein: CASSEGGQGTDTQYF.

As concerns this clonotype: With a much larger clone just one base away, this may be a read error. This CDR3 is CASSFRRDGTGELFF. CDR3 sequence (DNA): TGTGCCAGCAGTTTCCGACGGGATGGGACCGGGGAGCTGTTTTTT. V usage is TRBV12-3 or TRBV12-4 and J usage is TRBJ2-2, with D maybe TRBD2 (5 bases). This CDR3 spans 15 amino acids. V shed 3 bases and J shed 5 bases, with 13 bases lying between them.

This clonotype showed up just a few times. V gene TRBV10-3 combines with J gene TRBJ2-2, with D unresolved. The CDR3 contains 13 residues. Germline-derived CDR1 and CDR2 are ENHRY and SYGVKD. Trimming took off 7 bases at V and 5 bases at J, with 11 bases between the two ends. CDR3 bases: TGTGCCATCACCCCGACGGCTACCGGGGAGCTGTTTTTT. It translates to CAITPTATGELFF.

This clonotype appeared a few times. V usage is TRBV12-3 or TRBV12-4 and J usage is TRBJ1-2; D is uncertain. Trimming removed 5 bases from V and 6 bases from J, with 25 bases in between. The CDR3 sequence is 17 residues long. CDR3 sequence reads: CASSQIVGFSAVHGYTF. Here the CDR3 DNA reads TGTGCCAGCAGTCAAATCGTGGGCTTTTCCGCTGTGCATGGCTACACCTTC.

The chain links TRBV29-1 to TRBJ2-7; 8 positions agree with TRBD1. The length of the CDR3 is 13 residues. Germline V gene sequence: CDR1 SQVTM, CDR2 ANQGSEA. The V segment lost 7 bases and the J segment 5 bases; nucleotides outside the gene matches: 10. CDR3 sequence reads: CSARAGGGDEQYV. In nucleotides, the CDR3 is TGCAGCGCTAGAGCAGGGGGCGGCGACGAGCAGTACGTC.

This clonotype was picked up a small number of times. The J gene is TRBJ1-6, the V gene TRBV5-1; D is perhaps TRBD1 (5 bases). The CDR3 is made up of 14 amino acids. The germline gives CDR1 SGHRS, CDR2 YFSETQ. The V gene lost 2 bases and the J gene lost 11 bases, with 14 bases spanning the gap. The CDR3 loop reads CASSFTGDGAPLHF. The DNA of the CDR3 is TGCGCCAGCAGCTTTACGGGGGACGGGGCACCCCTCCACTTT.

This clonotype was seen a handful of times. The V call is TRBV15, the J call TRBJ2-1; D perhaps matches TRBD2 (6 bases). The CDR3 is 16 amino acids. Deletions cut 5 bases from V and 0 bases from J, with 14 bases between. The germline CDR1 and CDR2 sequences are LNHNV and YYDKDF (reference sequence). The CDR3 loop reads CATSVAGPASYNEQFF. CDR3 DNA: TGTGCCACCAGCGTTGCGGGGCCTGCCTCCTACAATGAGCAGTTCTTC. The variable domain in full, completed from reference TRBV15 and TRBJ2-1, reads DAMVIQNPRYQVTQFGKPVTLSCSQTLNHNVMYWYQQKSSQAPKLLFHYYDKDFNNEADTPDNFQSRRPNTSFCFLDIRSPGLGDTAMYLCATSVAGPASYNEQFFGPGTRLTVL.

Remarks on this clonotype: This may come from a read error, since a much larger clone is one base off. The genes are TRBV20-1 and TRBJ2-2, with D perhaps given as TRBD1 or TRBD2 (5 bases each). CDR1 is DFQATT, CDR2 SNEGSKA, per germline (reference sequence). The CDR3 has 14 residues. CDR3 amino acids: CSARGARQTGALFF. The CDR3 DNA reads as TGCAGTGCCCGTGGTGCCAGACAAACCGGGGCGCTGTTTTTT.

This clonotype was seen only a few times. J is TRBJ2-5 and V is TRBV5-1; D is perhaps TRBD2 (6 bases). V shed 1 base and J shed 4 bases, with 14 bases lying between them. The CDR3 runs to 15 residues. Germline V gives CDR1 SGHRS, CDR2 YFSETQ. CDR3 sequence reads: CASSLNLGRIETQYF. The CDR3 nucleotides are TGCGCCAGCAGCTTGAATTTGGGGAGGATAGAGACCCAGTACTTC.

This clonotype appeared many times. This chain connects TRBV20-1 to TRBJ1-5, with D unresolved. In germline, CDR1 is DFQATT, CDR2 SNEGSKA (reference sequence). With 0 bases removed from V and 2 bases from J, the gap between germline ends came to 5 bases. The CDR3 sequence is 13 residues long. CDR3 loop: CSARDLRNQPQHF. In DNA form, the CDR3 reads TGCAGTGCTAGAGATCTACGCAATCAGCCCCAGCATTTT.

This clonotype was seen a few times. V and J are TRBV24-1 and TRBJ2-5; 14 bases fit TRBD2. The CDR3 is 17 residues long. V gave up 2 bases and J gave up 5 bases; unmatched junction bases: 6. Germline loops: CDR1 KGHDR, CDR2 SFDVKD. CDR3 sequence reads: CATSDSDRTSGRETQYF. As DNA, the CDR3 is TGTGCCACCAGTGATTCGGATAGGACTAGCGGGAGGGAGACCCAGTACTTC.

The CDR3 here is CASRGYNEQFF. The CDR3 DNA reads as TGCGCCAGCCGCGGGTACAATGAGCAGTTCTTC. This chain joins TRBV5-1 and TRBJ2-1; weak D call: TRBD2 (5 bases). V dropped 7 bases and J dropped 4 bases, with 6 bases sitting between them. Germline values: CDR1 SGHRS, CDR2 YFSETQ. The CDR3 consists of 11 residues.

This clonotype was counted at least ten times. The rearrangement uses TRBV6-2 or TRBV6-3 and TRBJ1-1; weak D call: TRBD1 (6 bases). Germline V gene sequence: CDR1 MNHEY, CDR2 SVGEGT. The CDR3 loop spans 14 amino acids. Between the trimmed V and J ends, which lost 6 bases and 0 bases, there was a span of 11 bases. DNA for the CDR3: TGTGCCAGCAGACGACAGGCCCTGAACACTGAAGCTTTCTTT. This gives the protein CASRRQALNTEAFF.

This clonotype was recorded many times. V is TRBV12-3 or TRBV12-4 and J is TRBJ2-3, with no clear D. Deletions cut 3 bases from V and 3 bases from J, with 10 bases between. The CDR3 runs to 14 residues. The CDR3 loop is CASSFLVTTDTQYF. CDR3 sequence (DNA): TGTGCCAGCAGTTTCCTAGTCACTACAGATACGCAGTATTTT.

The J gene is TRBJ2-2, the V gene TRBV14; 10 bases are a match to TRBD1. Germline assignment: CDR1 SGHDN and CDR2 FVKESK. This CDR3 spans 18 amino acids. The ends lost 3 bases at V and 6 bases at J; junction bases unmatched: 13. The DNA for the CDR3 is TGTGCCAGCAGCCAGGCCCCGGGGGACAGGGGTTTCGCCGGGGAGCTGTTTTTT. This gives the protein CASSQAPGDRGFAGELFF.

This clonotype was found a few times. V gene TRBV27 combines with J gene TRBJ2-5, with a tentative D call TRBD1 (5 bases). The CDR3 totals 15 residues. Germline-derived CDR1 and CDR2 are MNHEY and SMNVEV (reference sequence). Deletions cut 5 bases from V and 4 bases from J, with 17 bases between. CDR3: CASSNPGSARETQYF. The DNA of the CDR3 is TGTGCCAGCAGTAACCCAGGGTCGGCACGAGAGACCCAGTACTTC.

This clonotype was counted a few times. The V call is TRBV12-3 or TRBV12-4, the J call TRBJ2-2; 7 nucleotides line up with TRBD1. The CDR3 totals 20 residues. V lost 3 bases to trimming and J lost 4 bases; unmatched junction nucleotides: 20. The CDR3 DNA is TGTGCCAGCAGTTTGGGCTCTGACAGGGTGATTTTCGCGGGCACCGGGGAGCTGTTTTTT. Translated, it gives CASSLGSDRVIFAGTGELFF.

The V and J genes are TRBV7-9 and TRBJ2-3; D is ambiguous. The CDR3 has 15 residues. In germline, CDR1 is SEHNR, CDR2 FQNEAQ (reference sequence). Deletions cut 1 base from V and 5 bases from J, with 13 bases between. This chain's CDR3 is CASSLEITVGDTQYF. In DNA, the CDR3 is TGTGCCAGCAGCTTAGAGATAACAGTAGGAGATACGCAGTATTTT.